These 32 T cell receptor beta chains share one sample of origin, sequenced in a study of cytomegalovirus exposure and HLA in healthy donors. Both 60 Vbeta primers and 13 Jbeta primers went into the PCR. Assay: immunoSEQ multiplex PCR; the TCRdb copy retains only in-frame clones and omits some. The sample includes 90,000 to 100,000 clones, 65% to 85% seen only once; the top ten take 3% to 4%. The sequencing sample was made of PBMCs. These receptors were obtained from a man in his fifties or sixties in good health and CMV-seronegative.

This rearrangement joins TRBV19 to TRBJ2-1; 10 nucleotides match TRBD2. V shed 7 bases, J shed 5 bases, and the junction held 5 bases outside the gene matches. CDR1 and CDR2 (germline): LNHDA, SQIVND (reference sequence). The CDR3 has 14 residues. The CDR3 reads CASTAGLADNEQFF. CDR3 nucleotide sequence: TGTGCCAGTACTGCAGGACTAGCGGACAATGAGCAGTTCTTC.

The J gene is TRBJ1-5, the V gene TRBV28; D may be TRBD1 (6 bases). Germline CDR1 is MDHEN and CDR2 is SYDVKM. Between the trimmed V and J ends, which lost 7 bases and 4 bases, there was a span of 17 bases. CDR3 length: 15 residues. Here the CDR3 DNA reads TGTGCCAGCACCCTCGGGGGGGCTAATAATCAGCCCCAGCATTTT. Translation: CASTLGGANNQPQHF.

This chain connects TRBV6-6 to TRBJ1-2; 7 bases agree with TRBD1. Germline CDR1 is MNHNY and CDR2 is SVGAGI (reference sequence). The V and J ends lost 7 bases and 3 bases, in that order; junction bases with no gene match: 2. This CDR3 is 12 amino acids long. In DNA form, the CDR3 reads TGTGCCAGCACCCAGGGGGACTATGGCTACACCTTC. Its protein is CASTQGDYGYTF.

V is TRBV5-5 and J is TRBJ2-3; D is possibly TRBD2 (6 bases). Germline lookup yields CDR1 SGHKS and CDR2 YYEKEE (reference sequence). The V gene lost 1 base and the J gene lost 0 bases, with 12 bases spanning the gap. The CDR3 has 16 residues. The CDR3, as DNA: TGTGCCAGCAGCTTGCCCGGGACTCCTAGCACAGATACGCAGTATTTT. Its protein is CASSLPGTPSTDTQYF. Variable domain in full (rest from reference TRBV5-5 and TRBJ2-3): DAGVTQSPTHLIKTRGQQVTLRCSPISGHKSVSWYQQVLGQGPQFIFQYYEKEERGRGNFPDRFSARQFPNYSSELNVNALLLGDSALYLCASSLPGTPSTDTQYFGPGTRLTVL.

The gene calls are TRBV9 and TRBJ2-1, with 7 bases aligning to TRBD2. The CDR3 covers 14 residues. V trimming: 0 bases; J trimming: 7 bases; junction bases outside the gene matches: 4. Germline V CDR1 and CDR2: SGDLS, YYNGEE. CDR3 protein: CASSVGPSGNEQFF. The DNA for the CDR3 is TGTGCCAGCAGCGTAGGGCCTAGCGGAAATGAGCAGTTCTTC.

The rearrangement links TRBV10-3 to TRBJ1-1, with 8 bases matching TRBD1. J lost 5 bases, V lost 10 bases, and 9 bases had no gene match. CDR3 length equals 13 residues. Germline CDR1 ENHRY, CDR2 SYGVKD. As DNA, the CDR3 is TGTGCCACCTCACAGGGGGGGAGGACTGAAGCTTTCTTT. Its protein product is CATSQGGRTEAFF.

V gene TRBV5-1 combines with J gene TRBJ1-1; weak D call: TRBD1 (5 bases). Trimming cost V 0 bases and J 5 bases, with 11 bases left between them. The CDR3 has 14 amino acids. Germline V CDR1 and CDR2: SGHRS, YFSETQ. The CDR3 region is CASSLGGSDTEAFF. The CDR3, as DNA: TGCGCCAGCAGCTTGGGGGGCAGTGATACTGAAGCTTTCTTT. The complete variable domain, with remaining parts taken from reference TRBV5-1 and TRBJ1-1, reads KAGVTQTPRYLIKTRGQQVTLSCSPISGHRSVSWYQQTPGQGLQFLFEYFSETQRNKGNFPGRFSGRQFSNSRSEMNVSTLELGDSALYLCASSLGGSDTEAFFGQGTRLTVV.

V is TRBV28 and J is TRBJ1-5, with no clear D. CDR3 length equals 16 residues. Trimming removed 0 bases at V and 0 bases at J, with 9 bases between. Germline CDR1 is MDHEN and CDR2 is SYDVKM. CDR3 coding DNA: TGTGCCAGCAGTTTATGGGCGGGTAATAGCAATCAGCCCCAGCATTTT. This codes for CASSLWAGNSNQPQHF.

The J gene is TRBJ2-5, the V gene TRBV27; a possible D gene is TRBD2 (5 bases). V lost 6 bases and J 4 bases, leaving 15 bases between the germline ends. This CDR3 is built from 14 residues. The V gene's germline CDR1 is MNHEY and CDR2 SMNVEV (reference sequence). The DNA of the CDR3 is TGTGCCAGCAGGTCATCGGGGTACCGAGAGACCCAGTACTTC. It specifies CASRSSGYRETQYF.

This rearrangement joins TRBV9 to TRBJ2-1; perhaps TRBD2 as D (6 bases). The V gene lost 2 bases and the J gene lost 2 bases, with 17 bases spanning the gap. There are 17 residues in the CDR3. Germline CDR1 is SGDLS and CDR2 is YYNGEE. CDR3 nucleotides: TGTGCCAGCAGCGTTAGTGGGGGGAATGGGGCCTACAATGAGCAGTTCTTC. Amino acids: CASSVSGGNGAYNEQFF.

The chain recombines TRBV2 with TRBJ1-3, with D maybe TRBD1 (6 bases). The CDR3 contains 14 residues. The germline CDR1 and CDR2 sequences are SNHLY and FYNNEI. Trimming removed 5 bases from V and 0 bases from J, with 8 bases in between. CDR3 sequence reads: CASSTGNSGNTIYF. Written as DNA, the CDR3 is TGTGCCAGCAGTACAGGGAACTCTGGAAACACCATATATTTT.

CDR3: CASSLGLAGSTDTQYF. The CDR3 DNA reads TGCGCCAGCAGCCTCGGACTAGCGGGGAGCACAGATACGCAGTATTTT. The genes are TRBV4-1 and TRBJ2-3; 12 bases match TRBD2. The trim removed 4 bases at V and 0 bases at J, leaving 2 bases unmatched. Germline CDR1 and CDR2: MGHRA and YSYEKL. The CDR3 runs 16 residues.

This chain links TRBV9 with TRBJ1-2; weak D call: TRBD1 (6 bases). This CDR3 region has 15 residues. From germline, CDR1 is SGDLS and CDR2 YYNGEE. V lost 3 bases to trimming and J lost 0 bases, with 12 bases between them. CDR3 coding DNA: TGTGCCAGCAGCGCCGGGGGGGGCTCTAACTATGGCTACACCTTC. Amino acids: CASSAGGGSNYGYTF.

The chain is built from TRBV7-9 and TRBJ2-1; 7 nucleotides line up with TRBD2. The V gene end was trimmed by 8 bases and the J gene end by 4 bases; junction bases not matched to a gene: 5. The CDR3 is made up of 13 amino acids. From germline, CDR1 is SEHNR and CDR2 FQNEAQ (reference sequence). In DNA form, the CDR3 reads TGTGCCAGCGCTTCGGGGGGATACAATGAGCAGTTCTTC. Translated, it gives CASASGGYNEQFF.

A word on this clone: The germline gene is not matched at one end of the junction; a read error may be the cause. The rearrangement uses TRBV7-9 and TRBJ2-3, with TRBD2 matching 13 bases. CDR3 length: 15 amino acids. Germline lookup yields CDR1 SEHNR and CDR2 FQNEAQ (reference sequence). Here the CDR3 reads CSSSPGLAGTDTQYF. CDR3 in DNA: TGTTCCAGCAGCCCGGGACTAGCGGGAACAGATACGCAGTATTTT.

The rearrangement joins TRBV5-5 to TRBJ2-2; 11 bases are a match to TRBD1. There are 17 residues in the CDR3. V was clipped by 3 bases and J by 4 bases; unmatched bases: 8. Germline V gene lookup returns CDR1 SGHKS and CDR2 YYEKEE (reference sequence). This chain's CDR3 is CASSWATGTGGTGELFF. In nucleotides, the CDR3 is TGTGCCAGCAGCTGGGCGACCGGGACAGGGGGCACCGGGGAGCTGTTTTTT.

The J gene is TRBJ1-2, the V gene TRBV28; maybe TRBD1 (5 bases). Deletions cut 3 bases from V and 7 bases from J, with 21 bases between. The V gene's germline CDR1 is MDHEN and CDR2 SYDVKM. CDR3 size: 16 residues. The CDR3 sequence: CASSLLTAGEGRGYTF. CDR3 nucleotides: TGTGCCAGCAGTTTGTTGACCGCGGGGGAAGGTCGTGGCTACACCTTC.

This clone was recorded a few times. V gene TRBV5-5 combines with J gene TRBJ1-1; D gene ambiguous. Germline V gene sequence: CDR1 SGHKS, CDR2 YYEKEE (reference sequence). This CDR3 contains 14 residues. V lost 0 bases to trimming and J lost 4 bases, with 10 bases between them. The CDR3 loop is CASSLAGTTTEAFF. For the CDR3, the DNA is TGTGCCAGCAGCTTGGCGGGTACGACCACTGAAGCTTTCTTT.

V gene TRBV5-1 combines with J gene TRBJ1-1; D not resolved. This CDR3 comprises 14 residues. Germline values: CDR1 SGHRS, CDR2 YFSETQ. V lost 3 bases and J 4 bases, leaving 13 bases between the germline ends. The CDR3 reads CASSSRGGSTEAFF. In DNA, the CDR3 is TGCGCCAGCAGCTCTCGGGGTGGAAGCACTGAAGCTTTCTTT.

This clone was counted between two and nine times. J is TRBJ2-2 and V is TRBV7-2; D gene unclear. V lost 2 bases and J 0 bases, leaving 7 bases between the germline ends. The CDR3 is made up of 15 amino acids. Germline lookup yields CDR1 SGHTA and CDR2 FQGNSA. The CDR3 here is CASSLTEPNTGELFF. DNA for the CDR3: TGTGCCAGCAGCTTAACGGAGCCGAACACCGGGGAGCTGTTTTTT. Supplemented by reference TRBV7-2 and TRBJ2-2, the full variable domain reads GAGVSQSPSNKVTEKGKDVELRCDPISGHTALYWYRQSLGQGLEFLIYFQGNSAPDKSGLPSDRFSAERTGGSVSTLTIQRTQQEDSAVYLCASSLTEPNTGELFFGEGSRLTVL.

The chain recombines TRBV28 with TRBJ1-2; 7 bases match TRBD1. With V trimmed by 9 bases and J by 0 bases, 4 bases remained unmatched. This CDR3 has 13 residues. Per germline, CDR1 MDHEN and CDR2 SYDVKM. DNA for the CDR3: TGTGCCAGTTACGGGACAGCTAACTATGGCTACACCTTC. Amino acid sequence: CASYGTANYGYTF.

CDR3 nucleotide sequence: TGCGCCAGCAGCTTGGAAGGCAGGTTTAACTATGGCTACACCTTC. It is translated as CASSLEGRFNYGYTF. The chain has TRBV5-1 and TRBJ1-2; D is uncertain. Trimming took off 0 bases at V and 1 base at J, with 10 bases between the two ends. In germline, CDR1 is SGHRS, CDR2 YFSETQ. The CDR3 runs 15 residues.

V gene TRBV6-6 combines with J gene TRBJ2-7, with 9 bases lining up with TRBD2. The V gene's germline CDR1 is MNHNY and CDR2 SVGAGI (reference sequence). This CDR3 is built from 14 residues. Trimming cost V 10 bases and J 3 bases; bases outside gene matches: 10. The CDR3 region is CATRSREGRYEQYF. The CDR3 nucleotides are TGTGCCACCAGGTCGCGGGAGGGCCGCTACGAGCAGTACTTC.

The chain carries TRBV5-6 and TRBJ1-6; D call uncertain. V lost 0 bases and J 0 bases, leaving 7 bases between the germline ends. Per germline, CDR1 SGHDT and CDR2 YYEEEE. The CDR3 is 16 residues long. CDR3 region: CASSLAGSSYNSPLHF. CDR3 nucleotides: TGTGCCAGCAGCTTGGCGGGGAGCTCCTATAATTCACCCCTCCACTTT.

V usage is TRBV2 and J usage is TRBJ2-7; weak D call: TRBD2 (7 bases). Per germline, CDR1 SNHLY and CDR2 FYNNEI. The CDR3 is made up of 15 amino acids. V lost 4 bases and J 7 bases, leaving 20 bases between the germline ends. This CDR3 reads CASSVQGTISGEQYF. The CDR3 nucleotides are TGTGCCAGCAGTGTCCAGGGGACTATCTCTGGGGAGCAGTACTTC.

The chain combines TRBV7-2 with TRBJ2-3, with TRBD1 matching 8 bases. This CDR3 contains 16 residues. Trimming removed 5 bases from V and 0 bases from J; junction bases left unmatched: 7. Germline assignment: CDR1 SGHTA and CDR2 FQGNSA. This chain's CDR3 is CASSPLGQGSTDTQYF. The CDR3 nucleotides read TGTGCCAGCAGCCCACTAGGACAGGGAAGCACAGATACGCAGTATTTT.

This chain connects TRBV5-1 to TRBJ2-1; D might be TRBD1 (6 bases). This CDR3 region has 16 residues. Trimming removed 4 bases from V and 4 bases from J, with 18 bases in between. Germline V CDR1 and CDR2: SGHRS, YFSETQ. The chain's CDR3 is CASSPQPGTGYNEQFF. Here the CDR3 DNA reads TGCGCCAGCAGCCCCCAACCCGGAACAGGGTACAATGAGCAGTTCTTC.

The chain is built from TRBV7-6 and TRBJ2-3; 8 bases map to TRBD2. The CDR3 sequence is 16 residues long. Germline V lookup: CDR1 SGHVS, CDR2 FNYEAQ. V dropped 6 bases and J dropped 5; count of bases not matched to a gene: 13. DNA of the CDR3: TGTGCCAGCAGTTTCGAGGCGGGAGGAAGGGGAGATACGCAGTATTTT. The encoded protein is CASSFEAGGRGDTQYF. Looking up the rest from reference TRBV7-6 and TRBJ2-3 gives the full variable domain: GAGVSQSPRYKVTKRGQDVALRCDPISGHVSLYWYRQALGQGPEFLTYFNYEAQQDKSGLPNDRFSAERPEGSISTLTIQRTEQRDSAMYRCASSFEAGGRGDTQYFGPGTRLTVL.

The V call is TRBV9, the J call TRBJ2-7; no clear D. Germline assignment: CDR1 SGDLS and CDR2 YYNGEE. V lost 2 bases to trimming and J lost 0 bases, with 9 bases between them. The CDR3 length is 14 residues. CDR3 sequence (DNA): TGTGCCAGCAGCGTCACAGAGAGCTCCTACGAGCAGTACTTC. This sequence encodes CASSVTESSYEQYF. Full variable domain (missing parts from reference TRBV9 and TRBJ2-7): DSGVTQTPKHLITATGQRVTLRCSPRSGDLSVYWYQQSLDQGLQFLIQYYNGEERAKGNILERFSAQQFPDLHSELNLSSLELGDSALYFCASSVTESSYEQYFGPGTRLTVT.

The chain uses TRBV7-2 and TRBJ1-4; no clear D gene. The ends were cut back, 0 bases at V and 0 bases at J, with 5 bases in the middle. This CDR3 is 15 amino acids long. The V gene's germline CDR1 is SGHTA and CDR2 FQGNSA. The CDR3: CASSLASTTNEKLFF. In DNA form, the CDR3 reads TGTGCCAGCAGCTTAGCTAGCACAACTAATGAAAAACTGTTTTTT.

The gene calls are TRBV30 and TRBJ1-1; 9 positions agree with TRBD1. The CDR3 loop spans 16 amino acids. Germline V lookup: CDR1 GTSNPN, CDR2 SVGIG (reference sequence). V lost 8 bases and J lost 5; bases outside the gene matches: 18. As DNA, the CDR3 is TGTGCCCAACAGTACCGGGACAGGGTATCGAAGACTGAAGCTTTCTTT. It encodes CAQQYRDRVSKTEAFF.

The chain carries TRBV5-4 and TRBJ2-4; 8 bases are a match to TRBD1. CDR1 and CDR2 (germline): SGHNT, YYREEE (reference sequence). V shed 0 bases and J 8 bases; nucleotides not matched to a gene: 13. The CDR3 has 17 residues. CDR3 coding DNA: TGTGCCAGCAGCTTGGGCCAGGACAGGGCGGCAAGGGACATTCAGTACTTC. Encoded protein: CASSLGQDRAARDIQYF.